These 12 T cell receptor beta chains share one sample of origin, sequenced in a study of cytomegalovirus exposure and HLA in healthy donors (TCRdb year 2017). The method behind the library was the immunoSEQ multiplex PCR assay. A mixture of 60 forward primers for TCR Vbeta segments and 13 reverse primers for TCR Jbeta segments was used in the multiplex PCR. In TCRdb, the immuneACCESS table is reduced to in-frame sequences with V and J assigned. These tables do not hold every clone; where another copy was compared, an unresolved V gene accounts for under half, and the others remain unexplained. The sample table contains 120,000 to 150,000 clones; only one count was recorded for 70% to 85% of them. The leading ten clones occupy less than 3% of the sample. Sequencing was performed on PBMCs. These receptor sequences come from a male donor in good health and CMV-seronegative.

V and J are TRBV13 and TRBJ1-1; D not certain. Trimming cost V 2 bases and J 5 bases, with 9 bases left between them. Germline CDR1 PRHDT, CDR2 FYEKMQ (reference sequence). This CDR3 has 13 amino acids. The CDR3 loop is CASSLQPTTEAFF. CDR3 sequence (DNA): TGTGCCAGCAGCTTACAACCGACTACTGAAGCTTTCTTT.

V usage is TRBV5-6 and J usage is TRBJ2-7, with 13 bases that match TRBD2. This CDR3 is built from 16 residues. V trimming: 4 bases; J trimming: 13 bases; junction bases outside the gene matches: 17. Per the germline V gene, CDR1 is SGHDT and CDR2 is YYEEEE. CDR3 in DNA: TGTGCCAGCAGCGCGGGACTAGCGGGGCCTAGGGGTTCCAAATACTTC. It translates to CASSAGLAGPRGSKYF.

The genes are TRBV21-1 and TRBJ2-7; the table's D call TRBD2 went unverified against the DNA. TRBV21-1 is marked as a pseudogene. This CDR3 is 13 amino acids long. In nucleotides, the CDR3 is TGTGCCACTGTGGAGGAGTGCGGCTACGAGCAGTACTTC. It specifies CATVEECGYEQYF.

The rearrangement uses TRBV6-1 and TRBJ2-5; maybe TRBD1 (5 bases). The ends were cut back, 6 bases at V and 0 bases at J, with 5 bases in the middle. This CDR3 region has 12 residues. Germline V gene data show CDR1 as MNHNS and CDR2 as SASEGT. Here the CDR3 reads CASRGDQETQYF. The CDR3 DNA follows: TGTGCCAGCAGAGGGGACCAAGAGACCCAGTACTTC.

V gene TRBV10-3 combines with J gene TRBJ1-5, with a possible D match to TRBD1 (6 bases). V lost 6 bases and J lost 3, with 9 bases in between. The CDR3 runs to 13 residues. Per germline, CDR1 ENHRY and CDR2 SYGVKD. The CDR3 region is CAIRWDNNQPQHF. The CDR3 DNA follows: TGTGCCATCAGATGGGACAACAATCAGCCCCAGCATTTT.

The gene calls are TRBV6-5 and TRBJ2-7; 7 nucleotides line up with TRBD2. The CDR3 is 14 amino acids. The germline CDR1 and CDR2 sequences are MNHEY and SVGAGI. V lost 7 bases, J lost 7 bases, and 13 bases stayed unmatched. The DNA of the CDR3 is TGTGCCAGCAACTCTGGGGGGGGAGGTGGTGAGCAGTACTTC. This encodes CASNSGGGGGEQYF.

The chain couples TRBV13 to TRBJ2-5; D not resolved. V was pared by 5 bases and J by 4 bases, with 11 bases between. The length of the CDR3 is 13 residues. Per germline, CDR1 PRHDT and CDR2 FYEKMQ (reference sequence). The CDR3 spells CASSEQLIETQYF. CDR3 nucleotide sequence: TGTGCCAGCAGCGAACAGCTTATAGAGACCCAGTACTTC.

The rearrangement uses TRBV5-6 and TRBJ2-3, with D possibly matching TRBD2 (5 bases). The CDR3 length is 13 residues. Trimming left V 2 bases short and J 4 bases short, with 8 bases between. The germline CDR1 and CDR2 sequences are SGHDT and YYEEEE. The CDR3 region is CASSFGVSDTQYF. Written as DNA, the CDR3 is TGTGCCAGCAGCTTCGGGGTTTCAGATACGCAGTATTTT.

The rearrangement joins TRBV9 to TRBJ2-7; D gene unclear. The CDR3 consists of 12 residues. The germline gives CDR1 SGDLS, CDR2 YYNGEE. Trimming stripped 0 bases from V and 7 bases from J, with 8 bases between. The CDR3 DNA reads TGTGCCAGCAGCGTAGGGCTTTCAGAGCAGTACTTC. Translated: CASSVGLSEQYF.

As concerns this clone: The germline gene is not matched at one end of the junction; a read error may be the cause. Other DNA variants within this sample encode the same CDR3. The rearrangement links TRBV13 to TRBJ2-3; tentatively, D is TRBD2 (5 bases). CDR1 and CDR2 (germline): PRHDT, FYEKMQ (reference sequence). This CDR3 is 13 amino acids long. CDR3 coding DNA: TGTGCCAGCAGCCCCGACTCCGGGGATACACAGTATTTT. Amino acids: CASSPDSGDTQYF. Filled out from reference TRBV13 and TRBJ2-3, the complete variable domain reads AAGVIQSPRHLIKEKRETATLKCYPIPRHDTVYWYQQGPGQDPQFLISFYEKMQSDKGSIPDRFSAQQFSDYHSELNMSSLELGDSALYFCASSPDSGDTQYFGPGTRLTVL.

The rearrangement joins TRBV19 to TRBJ1-3; TRBD1 agrees at 10 bases. Germline loops: CDR1 LNHDA, CDR2 SQIVND (reference sequence). Trimming at V came to 5 bases and at J to 1 base, leaving 2 bases not matched to a gene. The CDR3 runs to 15 residues. CDR3 sequence reads: CASSRQGASGNTIYF. The CDR3 bases are TGTGCCAGTAGTCGACAGGGGGCGTCTGGAAACACCATATATTTT.

This chain links TRBV4-3 with TRBJ2-3; TRBD2 matches 10 bases. Germline CDR1 LGHNA, CDR2 YSLEER. This CDR3 has 16 residues. The V segment lost 0 bases and the J segment 3 bases; nucleotides outside the gene matches: 3. CDR3 sequence reads: CASSQETSGATDTQYF. The CDR3 nucleotides read TGCGCCAGCAGCCAAGAAACTAGCGGGGCTACAGATACGCAGTATTTT.